One T cell receptor beta chain is described in this entry. The CDR3 has 14 residues. The V and J ends lost 3 bases and 0 bases respectively, with 6 bases between them. The V gene's germline CDR1 is MNHNY and CDR2 SVGAGI (reference sequence). This entry belongs to a study of tumor-infiltrating lymphocytes in localized non-small cell lung cancer. Sequencing used immunoSEQ multiplex PCR; TCRdb keeps in-frame clones, though not all of them. Altogether 12,000 to 15,000 clones are present, around two thirds being singletons, with the ten largest covering roughly 23%. The V gene is TRBV6-6, the J gene TRBJ2-1, with D uncertain. The TCR originated in a human donor with non-small cell lung cancer. Sample: uninvolved lung tissue not adjacent to the tumor. CDR3 in DNA: TGTGCCAGCAGTTATGTGGGCTCCTACAATGAGCAGTTCTTC. Translation: CASSYVGSYNEQFF.